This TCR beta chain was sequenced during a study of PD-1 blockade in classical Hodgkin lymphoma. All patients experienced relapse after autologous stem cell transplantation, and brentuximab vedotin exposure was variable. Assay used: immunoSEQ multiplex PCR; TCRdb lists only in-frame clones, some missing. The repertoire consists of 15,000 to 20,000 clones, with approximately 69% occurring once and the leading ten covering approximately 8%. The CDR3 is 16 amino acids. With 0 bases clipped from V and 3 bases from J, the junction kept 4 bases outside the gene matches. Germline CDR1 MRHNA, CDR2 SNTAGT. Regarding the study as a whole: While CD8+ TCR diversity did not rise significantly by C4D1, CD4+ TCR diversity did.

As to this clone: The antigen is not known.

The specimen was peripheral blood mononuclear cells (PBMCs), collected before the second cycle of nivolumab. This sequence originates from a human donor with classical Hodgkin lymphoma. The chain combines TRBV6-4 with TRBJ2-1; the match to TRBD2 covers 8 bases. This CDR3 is CASSDSWTSYYNEQFF. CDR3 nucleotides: TGTGCCAGCAGTGACTCTTGGACTAGCTACTACAATGAGCAGTTCTTC.